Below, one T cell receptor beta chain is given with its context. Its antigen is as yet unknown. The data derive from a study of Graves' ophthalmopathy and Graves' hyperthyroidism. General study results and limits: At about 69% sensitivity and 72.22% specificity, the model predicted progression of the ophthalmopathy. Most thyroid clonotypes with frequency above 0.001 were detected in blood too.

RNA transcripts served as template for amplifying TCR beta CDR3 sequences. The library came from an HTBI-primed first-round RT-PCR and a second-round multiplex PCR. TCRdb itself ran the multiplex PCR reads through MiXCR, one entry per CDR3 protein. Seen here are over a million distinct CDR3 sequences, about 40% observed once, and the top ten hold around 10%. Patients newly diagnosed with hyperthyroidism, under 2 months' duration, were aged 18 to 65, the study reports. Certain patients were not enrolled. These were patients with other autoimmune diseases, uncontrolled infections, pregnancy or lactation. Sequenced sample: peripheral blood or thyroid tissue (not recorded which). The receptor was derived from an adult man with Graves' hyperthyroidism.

CDR3 region: CASSKDRDEKLFF. In DNA form, the CDR3 reads TGTGCCAGCAGCAAGGACAGGGACGAAAAACTGTTTTTT. The V gene is TRBV12-3 or TRBV12-4, the J gene TRBJ1-4, with TRBD1 identical over 8 bases. Trimming took 6 bases from V and 8 from J; bases not matched to a gene: 5. CDR3 length: 13 residues.